This T cell receptor (beta chain) was recovered during a study of blood T cell repertoires in COVID-19. On the study more broadly: Spain, Italy and the United States supplied samples that represented acute and convalescent COVID-19. T cells, B-cell-depleted T cells, or PBMCs provided the cDNA or gDNA that served as material.

Authors' data handling: Reference gene primer amplification in the assay estimated nucleated cell counts. The repertoire was sequenced with immunoSEQ multiplex PCR; TCRdb's copy has only in-frame clones and lacks some. V, J and clone size are those of that table, while D and trimming were read from the DNA. The table shows nearly 350,000 clones, with around 88% occurring only once. After removal of 1 base from V and 5 bases from J, the junction contained 2 bases not matched to a gene. Germline CDR1 reads LGHDT; CDR2 reads YNNKEL (reference sequence). The CDR3 spans 16 residues. The chain is built from TRBV3-1 (or the pseudogene TRBV3-2) and TRBJ2-2, with 12 bases fitting TRBD2. The sequenced sample consisted of peripheral blood. The receptor was isolated from a young man with active or convalescent COVID-19. Here the CDR3 reads CASSQAGLAGTGELFF. DNA for the CDR3: TGTGCCAGCAGCCAAGCCGGACTAGCGGGAACCGGGGAGCTGTTTTTT.